Given below is one TCR beta chain in context. Its target is not known. This sample is part of a study of cytotoxic CD8 clonotypes in ibrutinib-treated CLL. Overall study context: The patients, over ten relapsed/refractory and under 16 treatment-naive, included around 18 who were IGHV unmutated.

Broader study findings: Clonality increased at ibrutinib response and stayed stable in sustained remission. At progression, however, it fell back toward baseline.

Germline loops: CDR1 LGHNA, CDR2 YSLEER. With 1 base removed from V and 8 bases from J, the gap between germline ends came to 8 bases. CDR3 size: 12 residues. Some clones are missing from TCRdb's copy, which holds only in-frame ones; the method was immunoSEQ multiplex PCR. The sample records around 150,000 clones, around nine tenths being singletons. The material was PBMCs, obtained at disease progression, from a patient treated with ibrutinib. This TCR came from a human donor with chronic lymphocytic leukemia. This chain uses TRBV4-3 with TRBJ1-1, with D maybe TRBD1 (5 bases). The CDR3 loop is CASSQGNREAFF. The DNA for the CDR3 is TGCGCCAGCAGCCAAGGAAACAGGGAAGCTTTCTTT.